This TCR beta chain was found in a study of early T cells in non-severe SARS-CoV-2 infection. Study information: Bulk RNA taken from unsorted whole blood was sequenced, leaving chains unpaired.

From germline, CDR1 is SGHAT and CDR2 FQNNGV. Losses at the gene ends were 2 bases for V and 2 bases for J; bases not matched to a gene: 4. This CDR3 is built from 16 residues. TCRdb called the 5' RACE reads again in MiXCR, with one record for every CDR3 protein. The profile covers approximately 66,000 distinct CDR3 sequences, with less than 15% appearing a single time and approximately 5% taken by the ten largest. This clonotype was picked up many times. The TCR sequence derives from an adult who was a healthcare worker with PCR-confirmed SARS-CoV-2 infection or an uninfected control (not recorded which). The sample was whole blood. The gene calls are TRBV11-2 and TRBJ2-3; 10 bases align to TRBD2. CDR3 coding DNA: TGTGCCAGCAGCTTAAGGCTAGCGGGAGCCACAGATACGCAGTATTTT. It yields the protein CASSLRLAGATDTQYF.